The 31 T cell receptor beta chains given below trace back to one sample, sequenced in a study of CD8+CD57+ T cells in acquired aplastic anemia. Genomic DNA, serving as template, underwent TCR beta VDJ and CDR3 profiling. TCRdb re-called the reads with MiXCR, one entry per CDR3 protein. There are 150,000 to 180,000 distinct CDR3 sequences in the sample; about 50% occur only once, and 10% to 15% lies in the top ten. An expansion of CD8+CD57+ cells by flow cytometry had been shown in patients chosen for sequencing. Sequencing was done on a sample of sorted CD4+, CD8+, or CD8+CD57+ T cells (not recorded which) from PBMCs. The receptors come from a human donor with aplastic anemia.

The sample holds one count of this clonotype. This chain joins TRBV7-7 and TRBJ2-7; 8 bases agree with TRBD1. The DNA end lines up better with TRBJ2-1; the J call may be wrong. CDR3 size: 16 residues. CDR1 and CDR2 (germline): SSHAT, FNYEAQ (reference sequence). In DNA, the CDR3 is TGTGCCAGCAGCCCCGCCGGACAGGGAGTGATCAATGAGCAGTTCTTC. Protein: CASSPAGQGVINEQFF.

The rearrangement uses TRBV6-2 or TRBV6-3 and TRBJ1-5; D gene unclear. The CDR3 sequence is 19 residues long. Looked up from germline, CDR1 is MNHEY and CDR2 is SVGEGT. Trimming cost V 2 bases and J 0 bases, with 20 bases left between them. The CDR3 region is CASSYRLSRAALSNQPQHF. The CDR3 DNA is TGTGCCAGCAGTTACCGTCTTTCCCGGGCAGCCCTTAGCAATCAGCCCCAGCATTTT.

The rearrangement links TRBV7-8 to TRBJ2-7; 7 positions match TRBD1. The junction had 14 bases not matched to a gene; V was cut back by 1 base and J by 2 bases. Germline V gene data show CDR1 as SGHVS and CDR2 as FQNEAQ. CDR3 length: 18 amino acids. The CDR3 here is CASSLVTADRLNTYEQYF. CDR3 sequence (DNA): TGTGCCAGCAGCTTAGTGACCGCGGACAGGTTGAATACCTACGAGCAGTACTTC.

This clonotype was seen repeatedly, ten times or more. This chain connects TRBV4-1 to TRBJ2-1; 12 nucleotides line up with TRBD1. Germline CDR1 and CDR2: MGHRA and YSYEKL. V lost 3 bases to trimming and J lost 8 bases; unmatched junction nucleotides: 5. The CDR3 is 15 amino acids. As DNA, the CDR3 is TGCGCCAGCAGCCACCGGGACAGGGGGCCCTATGAGCAGTTCTTC. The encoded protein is CASSHRDRGPYEQFF.

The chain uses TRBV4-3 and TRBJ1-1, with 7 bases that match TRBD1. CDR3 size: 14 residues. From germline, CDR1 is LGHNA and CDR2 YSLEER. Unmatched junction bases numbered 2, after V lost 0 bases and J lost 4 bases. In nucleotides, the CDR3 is TGCGCCAGCAGCCAAGACAGGGGGGGCACTGAAGCTTTCTTT. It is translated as CASSQDRGGTEAFF.

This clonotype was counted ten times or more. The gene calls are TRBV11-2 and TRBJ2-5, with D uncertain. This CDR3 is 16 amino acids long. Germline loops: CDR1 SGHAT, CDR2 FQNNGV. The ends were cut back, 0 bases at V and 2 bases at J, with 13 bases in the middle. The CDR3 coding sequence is TGTGCCAGCAGCTTAGATCGCTGGGGTATTCAAGAGACCCAGTACTTC. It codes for CASSLDRWGIQETQYF. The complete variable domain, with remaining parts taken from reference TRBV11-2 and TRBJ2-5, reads EAGVAQSPRYKIIEKRQSVAFWCNPISGHATLYWYQQILGQGPKLLIQFQNNGVVDDSQLPKDRFSAERLKGVDSTLKIQPAKLEDSAVYLCASSLDRWGIQETQYFGPGTRLLVL.

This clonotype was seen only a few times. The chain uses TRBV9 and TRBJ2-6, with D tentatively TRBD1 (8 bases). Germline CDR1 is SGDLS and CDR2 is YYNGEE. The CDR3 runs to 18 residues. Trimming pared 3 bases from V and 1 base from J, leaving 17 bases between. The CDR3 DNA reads TGTGCCAGCAGCGCCCACAGGGGGGGGGGTTCTGGGGCCAACGTCCTGACTTTC. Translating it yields CASSAHRGGGSGANVLTF.

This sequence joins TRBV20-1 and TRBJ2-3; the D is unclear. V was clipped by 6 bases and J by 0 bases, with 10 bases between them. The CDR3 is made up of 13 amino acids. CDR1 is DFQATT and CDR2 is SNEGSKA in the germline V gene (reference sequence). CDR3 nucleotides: TGCAGTGCCGGAAGTGCTAGCACAGATACGCAGTATTTT. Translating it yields CSAGSASTDTQYF.

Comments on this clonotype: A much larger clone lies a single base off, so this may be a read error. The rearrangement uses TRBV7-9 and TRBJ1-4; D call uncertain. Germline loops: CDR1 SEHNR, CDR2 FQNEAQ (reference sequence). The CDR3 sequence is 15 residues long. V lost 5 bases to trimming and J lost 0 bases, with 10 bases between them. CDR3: CASSKNLATNEKLFF. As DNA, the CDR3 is TGTGCCAGCAGCAAAAACCTGGCAACTAATGAAAAACTGTTTTTT.

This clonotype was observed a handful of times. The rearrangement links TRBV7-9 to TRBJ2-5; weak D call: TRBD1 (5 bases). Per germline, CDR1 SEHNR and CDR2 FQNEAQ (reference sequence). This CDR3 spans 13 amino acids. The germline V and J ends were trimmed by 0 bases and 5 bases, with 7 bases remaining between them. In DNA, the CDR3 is TGTGCCAGCAGCTTAGCGGGGCTTGAGACCCAGTACTTC. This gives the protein CASSLAGLETQYF.

Here the CDR3 reads CASSDSTQAFF. CDR3 coding DNA: TGTGCCAGCAGCGATTCGACCCAAGCTTTCTTT. V gene TRBV9 combines with J gene TRBJ1-1; no clear D gene. With 3 bases removed from V and 9 bases from J, the gap between germline ends came to 9 bases. Looked up from germline, CDR1 is SGDLS and CDR2 is YYNGEE. The length of the CDR3 is 11 residues.

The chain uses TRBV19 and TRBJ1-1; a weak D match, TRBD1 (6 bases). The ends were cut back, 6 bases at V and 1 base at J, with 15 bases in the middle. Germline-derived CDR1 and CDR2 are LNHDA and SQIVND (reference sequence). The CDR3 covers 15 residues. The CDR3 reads CASRIGQIENTEAFF. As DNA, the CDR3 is TGTGCCAGTAGGATTGGACAGATTGAGAACACTGAAGCTTTCTTT.

For the CDR3, the DNA is TGTGCCACCAGTGACCCTGGACGCCCAAATACGCAGTATTTT. Its translation is CATSDPGRPNTQYF. The chain employs TRBV24-1 and TRBJ2-3; no clear D. Trimming removed 4 bases from V and 7 bases from J, with 14 bases in between. Germline loops: CDR1 KGHDR, CDR2 SFDVKD. The length of the CDR3 is 14 residues.

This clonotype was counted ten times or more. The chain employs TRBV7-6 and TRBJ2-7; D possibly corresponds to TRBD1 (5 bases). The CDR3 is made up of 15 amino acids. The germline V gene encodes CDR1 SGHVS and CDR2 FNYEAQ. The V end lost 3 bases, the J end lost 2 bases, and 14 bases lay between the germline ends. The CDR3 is CASSFRLGATYEQYF. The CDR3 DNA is TGTGCCAGCAGCTTTAGATTAGGGGCCACCTACGAGCAGTACTTC.

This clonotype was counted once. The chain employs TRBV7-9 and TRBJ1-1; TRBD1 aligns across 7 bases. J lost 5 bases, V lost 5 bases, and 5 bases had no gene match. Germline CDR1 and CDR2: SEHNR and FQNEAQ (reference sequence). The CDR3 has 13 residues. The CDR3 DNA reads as TGTGCCAGCAGCGAGGGCAGGGGGACTGAAGCTTTCTTT. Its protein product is CASSEGRGTEAFF.

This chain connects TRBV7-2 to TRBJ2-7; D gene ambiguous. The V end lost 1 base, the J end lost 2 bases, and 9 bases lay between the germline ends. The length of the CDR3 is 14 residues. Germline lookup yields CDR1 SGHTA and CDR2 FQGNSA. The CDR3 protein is CASSLDPAPYEQYF. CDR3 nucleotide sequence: TGTGCCAGCAGCTTAGACCCGGCTCCCTACGAGCAGTACTTC.

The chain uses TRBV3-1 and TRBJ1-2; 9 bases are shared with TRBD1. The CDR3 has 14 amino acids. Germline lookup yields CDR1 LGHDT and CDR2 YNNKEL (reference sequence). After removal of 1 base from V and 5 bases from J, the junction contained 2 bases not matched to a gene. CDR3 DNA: TGTGCCAGCAGCCAAGTTGGGACAGGGTATGGCTACACCTTC. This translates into CASSQVGTGYGYTF.

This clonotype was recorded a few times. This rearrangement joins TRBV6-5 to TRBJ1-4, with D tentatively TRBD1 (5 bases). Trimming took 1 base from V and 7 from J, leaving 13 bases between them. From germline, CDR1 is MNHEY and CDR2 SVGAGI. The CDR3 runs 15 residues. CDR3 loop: CASSYWRGQGEKLFF. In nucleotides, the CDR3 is TGTGCCAGCAGTTACTGGAGGGGCCAGGGTGAAAAACTGTTTTTT.

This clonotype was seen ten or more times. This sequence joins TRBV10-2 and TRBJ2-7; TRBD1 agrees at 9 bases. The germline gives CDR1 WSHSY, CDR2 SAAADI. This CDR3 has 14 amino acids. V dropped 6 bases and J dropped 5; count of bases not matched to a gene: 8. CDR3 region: CASSQDRGGDEQYF. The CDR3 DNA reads TGCGCCAGCAGCCAAGACAGGGGGGGTGACGAGCAGTACTTC.

The CDR3 coding sequence is TGCAGTGCTAACAGGGATGGAAACACCATATATTTT. Protein sequence: CSANRDGNTIYF. The V gene is TRBV20-1, the J gene TRBJ1-3; D perhaps matches TRBD1 (6 bases). Germline V lookup: CDR1 DFQATT, CDR2 SNEGSKA (reference sequence). The CDR3 consists of 12 residues. V lost 4 bases and J lost 3, with 7 bases in between.

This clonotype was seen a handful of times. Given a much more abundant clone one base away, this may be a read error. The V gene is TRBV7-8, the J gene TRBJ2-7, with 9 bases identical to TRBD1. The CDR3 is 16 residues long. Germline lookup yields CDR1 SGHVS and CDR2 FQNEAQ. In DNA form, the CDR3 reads TGTGCCAGCAGCTTAGATACAGGGGGCGACTCCTACGAGCGGTACTTC. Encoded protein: CASSLDTGGDSYERYF.

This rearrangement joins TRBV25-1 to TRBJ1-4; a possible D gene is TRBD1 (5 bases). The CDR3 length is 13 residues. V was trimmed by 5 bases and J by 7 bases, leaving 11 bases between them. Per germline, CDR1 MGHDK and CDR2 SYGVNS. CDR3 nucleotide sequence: TGTGCCAGCAGTCGGGACGGCCGTGAAAAACTGTTTTTT. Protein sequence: CASSRDGREKLFF.

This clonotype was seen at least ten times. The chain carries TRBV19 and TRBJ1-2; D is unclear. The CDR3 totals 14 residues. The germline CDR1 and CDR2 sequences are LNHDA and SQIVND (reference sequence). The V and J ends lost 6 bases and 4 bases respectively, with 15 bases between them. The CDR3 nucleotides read TGTGCCAGTAGCCCGACGGGCCGCATCTATGGCTACACCTTC. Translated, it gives CASSPTGRIYGYTF.

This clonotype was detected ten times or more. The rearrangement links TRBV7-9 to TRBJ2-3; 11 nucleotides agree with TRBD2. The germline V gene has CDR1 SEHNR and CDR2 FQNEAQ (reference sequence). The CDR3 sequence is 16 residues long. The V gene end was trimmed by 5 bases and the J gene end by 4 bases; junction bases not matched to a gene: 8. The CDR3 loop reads CASSLLAGGGADTQYF. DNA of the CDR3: TGTGCCAGCAGCCTCCTAGCGGGGGGAGGTGCAGATACGCAGTATTTT.

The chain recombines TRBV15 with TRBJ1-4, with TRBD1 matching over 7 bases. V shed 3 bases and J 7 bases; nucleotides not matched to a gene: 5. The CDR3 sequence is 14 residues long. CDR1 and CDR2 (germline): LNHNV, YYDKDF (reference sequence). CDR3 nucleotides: TGTGCCACCAGCAGGGGACAGCTTGCTGAAAAACTGTTTTTT. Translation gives CATSRGQLAEKLFF.

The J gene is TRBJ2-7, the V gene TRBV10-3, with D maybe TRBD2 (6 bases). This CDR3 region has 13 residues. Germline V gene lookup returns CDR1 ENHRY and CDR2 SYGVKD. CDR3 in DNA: TGTGCTCGACGGCGGGACGAAGACTACGAGCAGTACTTC. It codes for CARRRDEDYEQYF.

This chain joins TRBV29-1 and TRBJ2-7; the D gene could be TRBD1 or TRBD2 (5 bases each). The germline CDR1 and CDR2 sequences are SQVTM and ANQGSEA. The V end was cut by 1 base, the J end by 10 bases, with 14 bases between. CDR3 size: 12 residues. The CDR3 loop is CSVEGGATEQYF. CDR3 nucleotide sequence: TGCAGCGTTGAAGGAGGGGCTACCGAACAGTACTTC.

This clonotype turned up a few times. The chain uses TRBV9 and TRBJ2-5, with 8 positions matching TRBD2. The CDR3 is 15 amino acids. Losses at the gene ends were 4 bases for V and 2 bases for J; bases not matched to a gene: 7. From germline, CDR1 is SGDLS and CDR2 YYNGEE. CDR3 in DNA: TGTGCCAGCAGCACAGTACGGGGGGGACAAGAGACCCAGTACTTC. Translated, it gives CASSTVRGGQETQYF.

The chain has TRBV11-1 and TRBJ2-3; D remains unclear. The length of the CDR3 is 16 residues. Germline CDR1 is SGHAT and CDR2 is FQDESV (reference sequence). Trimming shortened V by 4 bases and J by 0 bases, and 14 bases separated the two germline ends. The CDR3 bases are TGTGCCAGCAGCTCCATGCGCCTAACAAGCACAGATACGCAGTATTTT. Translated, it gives CASSSMRLTSTDTQYF.

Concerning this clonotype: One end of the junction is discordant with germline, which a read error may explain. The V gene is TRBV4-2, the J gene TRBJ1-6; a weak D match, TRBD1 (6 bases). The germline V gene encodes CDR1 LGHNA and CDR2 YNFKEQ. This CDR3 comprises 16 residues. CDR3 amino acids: CAGSQGQWDTRSPLHF. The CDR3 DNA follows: TGTGCCGGCAGCCAAGGACAGTGGGACACTCGTTCACCCCTCCACTTT.

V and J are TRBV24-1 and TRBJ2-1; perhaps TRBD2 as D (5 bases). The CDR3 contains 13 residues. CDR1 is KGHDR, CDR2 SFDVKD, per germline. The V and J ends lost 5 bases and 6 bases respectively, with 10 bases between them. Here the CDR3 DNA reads TGTGCCACCAGTGGCGTCGGAGGCAATGAGCAGTTCTTC. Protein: CATSGVGGNEQFF.